This TCR beta chain is drawn from a study of blood T cell repertoires in COVID-19 (dated by TCRdb to the early 2020s). A note on the overall study: Collaborator samples came from the United States, Italy and Spain and covered acute and convalescent phases of COVID-19. The material from the prospective study consisted of cDNA or gDNA derived from T cells, B-cell-depleted T cells, or PBMCs. The dataset comprised deeply sampled blood TCRbeta repertoires from subjects exposed to, actively infected with, or recovered from COVID-19. The repertoires were made available in a free public database intended to serve as a resource for research on the immune response to SARS-CoV-2. The samples were drawn from two sources: the first 160 participants of the ongoing ImmuneRACE study, and some 1,300 subjects contributed by 6 global collaborators. The sample metadata nearly always contained a de-identified subject ID, COVID-19 status, age in years and sex. Where HLA class I and class II types were available, the types were taken from metadata supplied by the sample provider, not from assay-based typing.

In regard to this clone: Its antigen remains unidentified. No much larger clone is present one base from it, and per-base qualities are unavailable.

Collaborating institutions collected whole blood in K2EDTA tubes following their own protocols. For TCRbeta analysis, collaborators shipped samples in one of three forms: frozen whole blood, isolated PBMCs, or DNA extracted from either of those sample types. The study at large found these results: The amount of clinical and demographic metadata varied by source and participant and was provided uncurated.

The CDR3 sequence holds 14 residues, the cysteine and phenylalanine included. Solely the CDR3 DNA is kept, with 42 bases framed from the first base. From the germline V gene, CDR1 is SGHRS and CDR2 is YFSETQ. Cut back by 3 bases and 2 bases, the V and J ends lie 11 bases apart. The immunoSEQ Assay, a bias-controlled multiplex PCR, was used to amplify TCRbeta CDR3 regions from genomic DNA. The original methods were these. The number of nucleated cells in each sample was estimated from the amplification of reference gene primers within the assay. Sequence reads were collapsed and filtered to measure the absolute abundance of every unique TCRbeta CDR3 rearrangement. For each sample, productive Simpson clonality was calculated as the square root of Simpson's diversity index across productive rearrangements. Entries here come from immuneACCESS through TCRdb and include only in-frame sequences with V and J called. Some clones fail to appear in such tables; in the studies checked, an unresolved V gene covers under half of the shortfall, and the cause of the remainder is unknown. V and J calls and clone size are those listed in that table; D and trimming were worked out from the DNA. This sample gives 77,000 or so clones in total; about 87% of them show up just once. Clones ranked in the top ten supply 4.6% of the sample.

The chain employs TRBV5-1 and TRBJ1-1, and possibly TRBD1, on 5 matching bases. This clonotype was sampled from a middle-aged man with active COVID-19. Sequencing was done on a sample of peripheral blood. This receptor has the CDR3 CASSWNGGNTEAFF. In nucleotides, the sequence is TGCGCCAGCAGCTGGAACGGGGGTAACACTGAAGCTTTCTTT.